This T cell receptor (beta chain) was sequenced during a study of control samples from healthy donors and cancer patients. CDR1 is MGHRA, CDR2 YSYEKL, per germline. This CDR3 has 11 amino acids. V lost 2 bases to trimming and J lost 6 bases, with 1 base between them. The protocol was immunoSEQ multiplex PCR, while the TCRdb copy is restricted to in-frame clones and leaves out a portion. The sample holds about 95,000 clones, roughly 92% seen once. Material: blood. This sequence joins TRBV4-1 and TRBJ1-4, with D unclear. This clonotype was obtained from a woman aged 30 to 39 in good health. The CDR3 reads CASSQHEKLFF. For the CDR3, the DNA is TGCGCCAGCAGCCAACATGAAAAACTGTTTTTT.